This T cell receptor beta chain originates from a study of blood T cell repertoires in COVID-19. Germline CDR1 is GTSNPN and CDR2 is SVGIG (reference sequence). CDR3 length: 13 amino acids. V lost 5 bases, J lost 4 bases, and 4 bases stayed unmatched. TCRdb's copy holds only in-frame clones and misses some; the assay was immunoSEQ multiplex PCR. The table lists about 200,000 clones, 90% to 95% of them singletons, with roughly 0.76% in the top ten. The TCR sequence derives from a man in his thirties or forties with COVID-19, enrolled during active disease. V usage is TRBV30 and J usage is TRBJ1-4; 7 bases align to TRBD1. Sequenced input: peripheral blood. The CDR3 DNA follows: TGTGCCTGGCTACAGGGGTATAATGAAAAACTGTTTTTT. This encodes CAWLQGYNEKLFF.